This TCR beta chain was obtained from a study of T cell responses to AZD1222 COVID-19 vaccine. Overall study: Second-dose groups at about 4 or about 12 weeks were pooled.

A word on this clone: The antigen remains undetermined.

Libraries were prepared by immunoSEQ multiplex PCR; TCRdb keeps only in-frame clonotypes and omits some of them. The sample contains tens of thousands of clones, about nine tenths of which appear only once. Study-level results: Close to half of spike-specific TCRs reportedly recognize unmutated variant regions. Donors were mostly white British, more females; clonal diversity possibly underestimated. Vaccine-associated CD4 TCRs ranged over spike, dominating at 160-218 and 743-854.

The sequences come from peripheral blood, collected on day 0 of AZD1222 vaccination. This TCR was recovered from an adult in good health.

The CDR3 here is CASSPRTGNTEAFF. The CDR3 DNA sequence: TGTGCCAGCAGCCCCCGGACAGGGAACACTGAAGCTTTCTTT. V is TRBV7-9 and J is TRBJ1-1; 7 bases map to TRBD1. Germline loops: CDR1 SEHNR, CDR2 FQNEAQ (reference sequence). The V and J ends lost 5 bases and 1 base, in that order; junction bases with no gene match: 4. This CDR3 is built from 14 residues. Complete variable domain (other parts from reference TRBV7-9 and TRBJ1-1): DTGVSQNPRHKITKRGQNVTFRCDPISEHNRLYWYRQTLGQGPEFLTYFQNEAQLEKSRLLSDRFSAERPKGSFSTLEIQRTEQGDSAMYLCASSPRTGNTEAFFGQGTRLTVV.